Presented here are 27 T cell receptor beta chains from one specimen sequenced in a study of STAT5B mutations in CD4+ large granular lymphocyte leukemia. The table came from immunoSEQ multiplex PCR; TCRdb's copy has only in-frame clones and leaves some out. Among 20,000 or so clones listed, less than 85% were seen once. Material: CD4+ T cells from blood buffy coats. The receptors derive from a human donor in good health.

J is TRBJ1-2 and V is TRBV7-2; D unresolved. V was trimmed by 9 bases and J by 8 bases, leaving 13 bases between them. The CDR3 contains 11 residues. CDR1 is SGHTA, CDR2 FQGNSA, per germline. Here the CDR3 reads CASTPGIGYTF. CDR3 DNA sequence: TGTGCCAGTACGCCCGGGATCGGCTACACCTTC.

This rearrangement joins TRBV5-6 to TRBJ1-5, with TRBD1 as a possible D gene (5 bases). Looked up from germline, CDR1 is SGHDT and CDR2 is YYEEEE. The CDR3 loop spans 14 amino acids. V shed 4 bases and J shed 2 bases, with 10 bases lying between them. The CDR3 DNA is TGTGCCAGCAGCCGGTGGGGGGGCAATCAGCCCCAGCATTTT. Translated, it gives CASSRWGGNQPQHF.

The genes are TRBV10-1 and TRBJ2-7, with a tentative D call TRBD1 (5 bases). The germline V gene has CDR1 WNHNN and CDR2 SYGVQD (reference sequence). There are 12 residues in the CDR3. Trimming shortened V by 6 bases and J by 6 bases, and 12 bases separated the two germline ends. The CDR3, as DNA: TGCGCCAGCAGCACCGGTCAGGGCGAGCAGTACTTC. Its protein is CASSTGQGEQYF.

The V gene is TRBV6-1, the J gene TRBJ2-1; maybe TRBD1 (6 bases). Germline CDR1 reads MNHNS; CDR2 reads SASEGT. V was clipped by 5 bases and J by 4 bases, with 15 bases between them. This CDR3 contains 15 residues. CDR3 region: CASSSGTIGYNEQFF. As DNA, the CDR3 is TGTGCCAGCAGTTCCGGGACAATAGGATACAATGAGCAGTTCTTC.

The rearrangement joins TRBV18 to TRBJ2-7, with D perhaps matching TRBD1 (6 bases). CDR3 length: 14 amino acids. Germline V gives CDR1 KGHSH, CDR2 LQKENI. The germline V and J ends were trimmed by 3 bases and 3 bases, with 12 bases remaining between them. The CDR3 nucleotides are TGTGCCAGCTCACCCACAGGGTTCTTCTACGAGCAGTACTTC. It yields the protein CASSPTGFFYEQYF.

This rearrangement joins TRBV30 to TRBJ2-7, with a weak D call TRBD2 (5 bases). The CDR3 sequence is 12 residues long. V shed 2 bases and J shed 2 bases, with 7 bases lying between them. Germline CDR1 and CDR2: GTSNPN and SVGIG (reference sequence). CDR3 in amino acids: CAWSTGTYEQYF. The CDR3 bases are TGTGCCTGGAGTACCGGGACCTACGAGCAGTACTTC.

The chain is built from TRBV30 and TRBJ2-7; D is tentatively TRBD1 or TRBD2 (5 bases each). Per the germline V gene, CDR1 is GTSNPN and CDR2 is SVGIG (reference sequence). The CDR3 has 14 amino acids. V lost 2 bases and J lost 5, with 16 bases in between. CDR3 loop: CAWSSTPGSNEQYF. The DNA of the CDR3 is TGTGCCTGGAGTTCGACTCCAGGGAGCAACGAGCAGTACTTC.

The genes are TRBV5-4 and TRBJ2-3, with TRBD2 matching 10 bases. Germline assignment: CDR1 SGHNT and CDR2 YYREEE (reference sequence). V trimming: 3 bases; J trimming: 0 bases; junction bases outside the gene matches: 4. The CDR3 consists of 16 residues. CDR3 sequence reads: CASSSKTSGSTDTQYF. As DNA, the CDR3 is TGTGCCAGCAGCTCAAAGACTAGCGGGAGCACAGATACGCAGTATTTT.

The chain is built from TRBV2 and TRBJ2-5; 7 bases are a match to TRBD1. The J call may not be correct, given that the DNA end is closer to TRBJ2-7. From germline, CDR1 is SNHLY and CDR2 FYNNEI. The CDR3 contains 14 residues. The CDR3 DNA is TGTGCCAGTACCCTTACGGGACAGCTTTACGAGCAGTACTTC. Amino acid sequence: CASTLTGQLYEQYF.

The CDR3 region is CASSPNDLSGNTIYF. The CDR3 DNA sequence: TGTGCCAGCTCCCCAAACGACCTCTCTGGAAACACCATATATTTT. V gene TRBV27 combines with J gene TRBJ1-3, with D uncertain. V was clipped by 8 bases and J by 0 bases, with 14 bases between them. CDR3 length: 15 amino acids. From germline, CDR1 is MNHEY and CDR2 SMNVEV (reference sequence).

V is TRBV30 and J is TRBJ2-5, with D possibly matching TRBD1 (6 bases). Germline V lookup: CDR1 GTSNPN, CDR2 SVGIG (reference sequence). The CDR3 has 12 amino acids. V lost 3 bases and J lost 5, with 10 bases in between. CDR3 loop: CAWRQGWETQYF. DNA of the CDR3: TGTGCCTGGAGACAGGGCTGGGAGACCCAGTACTTC.

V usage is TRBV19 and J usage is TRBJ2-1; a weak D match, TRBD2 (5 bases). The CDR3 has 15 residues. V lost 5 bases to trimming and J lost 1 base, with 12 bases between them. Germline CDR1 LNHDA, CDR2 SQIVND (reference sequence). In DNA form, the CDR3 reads TGTGCCAGTAGTGAGACACTAGGTTCCTACAATGAGCAGTTCTTC. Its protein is CASSETLGSYNEQFF.

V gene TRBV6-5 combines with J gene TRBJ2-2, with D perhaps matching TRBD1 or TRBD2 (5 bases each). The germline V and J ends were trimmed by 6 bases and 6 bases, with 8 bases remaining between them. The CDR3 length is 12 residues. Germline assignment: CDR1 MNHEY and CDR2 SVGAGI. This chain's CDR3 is CASRRGPGELFF. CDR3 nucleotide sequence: TGTGCCAGCAGGAGGGGTCCCGGGGAGCTGTTTTTT.

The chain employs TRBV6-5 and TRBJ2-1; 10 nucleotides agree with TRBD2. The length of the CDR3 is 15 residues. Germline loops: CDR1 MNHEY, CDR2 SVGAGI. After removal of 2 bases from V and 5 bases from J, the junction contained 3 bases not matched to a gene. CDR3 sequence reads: CASSYRLAGNNEQFF. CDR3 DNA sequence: TGTGCCAGCAGTTACAGACTAGCGGGCAACAATGAGCAGTTCTTC.

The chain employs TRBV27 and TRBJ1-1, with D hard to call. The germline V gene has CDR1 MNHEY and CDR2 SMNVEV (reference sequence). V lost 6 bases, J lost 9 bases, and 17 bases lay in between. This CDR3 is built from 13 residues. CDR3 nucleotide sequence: TGTGCCAGCAGAGCAGACGGGCTGCAAAAAGCTTTCTTT. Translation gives CASRADGLQKAFF.

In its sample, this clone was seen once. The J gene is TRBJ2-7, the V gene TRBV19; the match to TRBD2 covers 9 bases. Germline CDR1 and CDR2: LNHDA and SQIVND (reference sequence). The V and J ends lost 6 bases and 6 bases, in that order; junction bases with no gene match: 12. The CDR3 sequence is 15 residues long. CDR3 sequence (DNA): TGTGCCAGTAGCCGAGGAGGCGGGAGGGCCCGCGAGCAGTACTTC. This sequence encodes CASSRGGGRAREQYF.

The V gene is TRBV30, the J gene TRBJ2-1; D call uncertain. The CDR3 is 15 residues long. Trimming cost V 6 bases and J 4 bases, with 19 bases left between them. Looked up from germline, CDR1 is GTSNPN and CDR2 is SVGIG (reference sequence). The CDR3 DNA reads TGTGCCTGTTCCCTCTCGCCGGGTGGTTACAATGAGCAGTTCTTC. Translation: CACSLSPGGYNEQFF.

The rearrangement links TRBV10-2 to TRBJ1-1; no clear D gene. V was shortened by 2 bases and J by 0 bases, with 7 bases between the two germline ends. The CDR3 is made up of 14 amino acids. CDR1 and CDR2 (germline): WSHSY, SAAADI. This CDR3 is CASSEQMVNTEAFF. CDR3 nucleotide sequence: TGCGCCAGCAGTGAGCAGATGGTGAACACTGAAGCTTTCTTT.

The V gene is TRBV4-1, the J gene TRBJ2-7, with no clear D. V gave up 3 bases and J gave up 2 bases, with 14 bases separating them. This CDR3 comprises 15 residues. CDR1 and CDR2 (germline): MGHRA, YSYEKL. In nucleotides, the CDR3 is TGCGCCAGCAGCCACGCCCCGGACCAAGCCTACGAGCAGTACTTC. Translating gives CASSHAPDQAYEQYF.

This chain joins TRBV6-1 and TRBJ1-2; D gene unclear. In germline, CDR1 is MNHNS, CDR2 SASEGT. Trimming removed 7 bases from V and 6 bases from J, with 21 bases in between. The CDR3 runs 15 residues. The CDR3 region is CASIVRVLDLDGYTF. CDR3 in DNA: TGTGCCAGCATCGTTCGGGTCCTAGACTTAGATGGCTACACCTTC.

Written as DNA, the CDR3 is TGTGCCAGCAGCGGGGCCTACGAGCAGTACTTC. Amino acids: CASSGAYEQYF. This rearrangement joins TRBV9 to TRBJ2-7; D is uncertain. With 3 bases removed from V and 2 bases from J, the gap between germline ends came to 3 bases. CDR3 length: 11 residues. Germline values: CDR1 SGDLS, CDR2 YYNGEE. The full variable domain, rest sourced from reference TRBV9 and TRBJ2-7, is DSGVTQTPKHLITATGQRVTLRCSPRSGDLSVYWYQQSLDQGLQFLIQYYNGEERAKGNILERFSAQQFPDLHSELNLSSLELGDSALYFCASSGAYEQYFGPGTRLTVT.

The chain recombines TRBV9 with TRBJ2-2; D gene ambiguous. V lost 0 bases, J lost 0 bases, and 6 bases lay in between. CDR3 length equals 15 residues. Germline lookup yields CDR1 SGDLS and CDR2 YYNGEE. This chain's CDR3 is CASSVDPANTGELFF. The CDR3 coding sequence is TGTGCCAGCAGCGTAGATCCAGCGAACACCGGGGAGCTGTTTTTT.

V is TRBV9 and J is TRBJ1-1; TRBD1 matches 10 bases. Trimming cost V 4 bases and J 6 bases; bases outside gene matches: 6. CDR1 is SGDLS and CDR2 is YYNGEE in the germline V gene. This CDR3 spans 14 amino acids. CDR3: CASSKPTGGAEAFF. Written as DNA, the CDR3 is TGTGCCAGCAGCAAGCCGACAGGGGGCGCTGAAGCTTTCTTT.

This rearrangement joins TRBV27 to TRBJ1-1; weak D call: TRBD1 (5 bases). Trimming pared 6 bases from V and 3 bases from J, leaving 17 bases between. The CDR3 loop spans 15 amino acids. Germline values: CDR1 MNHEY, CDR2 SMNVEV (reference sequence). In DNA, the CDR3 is TGTGCCAGCAGGCCAACTCGGGGGTTCGACACTGAAGCTTTCTTT. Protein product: CASRPTRGFDTEAFF.

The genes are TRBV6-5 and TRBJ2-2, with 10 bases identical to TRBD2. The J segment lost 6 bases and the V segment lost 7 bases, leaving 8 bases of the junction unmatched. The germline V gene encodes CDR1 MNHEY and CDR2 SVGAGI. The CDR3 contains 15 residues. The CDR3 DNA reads TGTGCCAGCACCCCCGTAGCGGGAGGTCCCGGGGAGCTGTTTTTT. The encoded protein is CASTPVAGGPGELFF.

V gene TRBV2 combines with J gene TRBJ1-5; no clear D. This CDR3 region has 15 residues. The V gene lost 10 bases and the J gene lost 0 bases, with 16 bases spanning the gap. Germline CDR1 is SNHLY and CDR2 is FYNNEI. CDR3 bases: TGTGCCACCCAGGCAGAGGGAGTTAGCAATCAGCCCCAGCATTTT. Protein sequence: CATQAEGVSNQPQHF.

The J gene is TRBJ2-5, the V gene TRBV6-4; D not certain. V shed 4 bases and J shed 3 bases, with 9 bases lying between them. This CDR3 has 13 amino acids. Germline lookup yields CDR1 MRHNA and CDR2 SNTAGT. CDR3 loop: CASSVNYKETQYF. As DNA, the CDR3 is TGTGCCAGCAGTGTTAACTACAAAGAGACCCAGTACTTC.